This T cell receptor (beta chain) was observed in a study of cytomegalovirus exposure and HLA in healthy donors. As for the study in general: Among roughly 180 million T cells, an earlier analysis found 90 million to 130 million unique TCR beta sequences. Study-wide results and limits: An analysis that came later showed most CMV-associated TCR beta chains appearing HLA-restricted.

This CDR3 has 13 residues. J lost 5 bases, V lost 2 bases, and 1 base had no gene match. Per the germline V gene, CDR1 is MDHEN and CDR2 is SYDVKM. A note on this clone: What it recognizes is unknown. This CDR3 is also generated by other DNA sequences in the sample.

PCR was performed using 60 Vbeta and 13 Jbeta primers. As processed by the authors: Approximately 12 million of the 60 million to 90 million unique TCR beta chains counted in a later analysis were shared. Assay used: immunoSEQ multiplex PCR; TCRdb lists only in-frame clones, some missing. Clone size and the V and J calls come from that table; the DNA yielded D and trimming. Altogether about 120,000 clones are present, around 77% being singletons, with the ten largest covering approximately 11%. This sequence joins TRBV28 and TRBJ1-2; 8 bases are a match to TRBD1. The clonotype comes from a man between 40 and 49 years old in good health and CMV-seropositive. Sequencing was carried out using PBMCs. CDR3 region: CASSLDRGYGYTF. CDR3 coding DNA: TGTGCCAGCAGTTTAGACAGGGGTTATGGCTACACCTTC.